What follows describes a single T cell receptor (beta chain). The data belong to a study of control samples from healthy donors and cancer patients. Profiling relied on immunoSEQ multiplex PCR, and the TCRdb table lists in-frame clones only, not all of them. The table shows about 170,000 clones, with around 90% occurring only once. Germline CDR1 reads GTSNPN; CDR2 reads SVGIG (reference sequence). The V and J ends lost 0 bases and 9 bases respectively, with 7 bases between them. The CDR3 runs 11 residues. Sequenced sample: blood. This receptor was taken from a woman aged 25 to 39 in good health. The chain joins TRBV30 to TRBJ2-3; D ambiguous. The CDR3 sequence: CAWSVMGTQYF. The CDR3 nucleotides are TGTGCCTGGAGTGTAATGGGAACGCAGTATTTT.